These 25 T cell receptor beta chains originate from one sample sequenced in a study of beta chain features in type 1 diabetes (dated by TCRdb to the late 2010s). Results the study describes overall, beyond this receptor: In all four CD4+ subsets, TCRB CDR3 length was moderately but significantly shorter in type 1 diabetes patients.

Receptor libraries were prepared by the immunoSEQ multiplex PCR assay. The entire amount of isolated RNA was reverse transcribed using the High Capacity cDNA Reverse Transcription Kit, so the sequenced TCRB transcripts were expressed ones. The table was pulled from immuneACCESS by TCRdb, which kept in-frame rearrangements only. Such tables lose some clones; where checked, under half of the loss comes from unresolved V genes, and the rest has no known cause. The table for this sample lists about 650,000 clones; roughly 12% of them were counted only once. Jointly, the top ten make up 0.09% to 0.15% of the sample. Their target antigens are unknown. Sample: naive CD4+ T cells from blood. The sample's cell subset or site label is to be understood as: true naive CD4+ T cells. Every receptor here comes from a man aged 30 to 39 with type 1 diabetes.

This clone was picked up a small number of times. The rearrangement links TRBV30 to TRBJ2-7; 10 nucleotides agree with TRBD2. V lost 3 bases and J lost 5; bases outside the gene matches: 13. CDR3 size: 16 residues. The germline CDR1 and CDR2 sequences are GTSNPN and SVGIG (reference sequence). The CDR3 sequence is CAWRFTGTSVFNEQYF. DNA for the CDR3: TGTGCCTGGAGATTCACCGGGACTAGCGTCTTCAACGAGCAGTACTTC.

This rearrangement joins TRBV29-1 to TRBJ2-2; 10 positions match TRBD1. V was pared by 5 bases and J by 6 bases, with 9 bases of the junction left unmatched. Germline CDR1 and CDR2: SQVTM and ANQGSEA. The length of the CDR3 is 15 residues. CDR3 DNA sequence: TGCAGCGTTCGGGGTGGGACAGGGGTTGCCGGGGAGCTGTTTTTT. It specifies CSVRGGTGVAGELFF.

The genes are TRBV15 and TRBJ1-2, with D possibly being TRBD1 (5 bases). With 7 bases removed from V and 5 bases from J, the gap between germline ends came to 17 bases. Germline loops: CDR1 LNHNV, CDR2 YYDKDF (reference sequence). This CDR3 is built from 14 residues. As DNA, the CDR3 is TGTGCCACCACTAAGGGGATTGCGGAGTATGGCTACACCTTC. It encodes CATTKGIAEYGYTF.

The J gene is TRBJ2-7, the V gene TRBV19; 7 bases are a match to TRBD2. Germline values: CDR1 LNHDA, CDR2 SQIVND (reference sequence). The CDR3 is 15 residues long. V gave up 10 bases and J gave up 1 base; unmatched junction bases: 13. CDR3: CATSAPGGTSYEQYF. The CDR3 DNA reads TGTGCCACCTCCGCCCCCGGGGGGACTTCCTACGAGCAGTACTTC. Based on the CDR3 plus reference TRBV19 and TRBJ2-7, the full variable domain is DGGITQSPKYLFRKEGQNVTLSCEQNLNHDAMYWYRQDPGQGLRLIYYSQIVNDFQKGDIAEGYSVSREKKESFPLTVTSAQKNPTAFYLCATSAPGGTSYEQYFGPGTRLTVT.

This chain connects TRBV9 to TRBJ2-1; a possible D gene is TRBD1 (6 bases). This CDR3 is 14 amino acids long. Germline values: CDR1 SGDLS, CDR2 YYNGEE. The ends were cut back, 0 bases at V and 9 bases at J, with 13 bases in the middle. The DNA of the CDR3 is TGTGCCAGCAGCGTAGCGCAGGGGCTCAGTGAGCAGTTCTTC. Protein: CASSVAQGLSEQFF.

In DNA form, the CDR3 reads TGTGCCAGCAGCCCGGGGACAGGGGGGCCCTACGAGCAGTACTTC. Translating it yields CASSPGTGGPYEQYF. This chain links TRBV5-4 with TRBJ2-7; 11 bases are shared with TRBD1. J gave up 2 bases and V 4 bases, and 5 bases lay outside the gene matches. Germline V gives CDR1 SGHNT, CDR2 YYREEE (reference sequence). There are 15 residues in the CDR3.

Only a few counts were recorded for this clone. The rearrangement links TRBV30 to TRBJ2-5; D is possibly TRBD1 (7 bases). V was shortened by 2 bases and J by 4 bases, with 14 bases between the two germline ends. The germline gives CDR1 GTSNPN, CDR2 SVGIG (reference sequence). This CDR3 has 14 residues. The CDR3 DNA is TGTGCCTGGAGTAGGAACAGGGGAGGAGAGACCCAGTACTTC. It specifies CAWSRNRGGETQYF.

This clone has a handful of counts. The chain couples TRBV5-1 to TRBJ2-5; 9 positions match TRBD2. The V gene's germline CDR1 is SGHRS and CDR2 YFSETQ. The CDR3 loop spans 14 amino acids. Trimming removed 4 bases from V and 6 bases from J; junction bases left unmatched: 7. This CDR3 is CASSARLAEQTQYF. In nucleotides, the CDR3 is TGCGCCAGCAGCGCCAGACTAGCGGAACAGACCCAGTACTTC.

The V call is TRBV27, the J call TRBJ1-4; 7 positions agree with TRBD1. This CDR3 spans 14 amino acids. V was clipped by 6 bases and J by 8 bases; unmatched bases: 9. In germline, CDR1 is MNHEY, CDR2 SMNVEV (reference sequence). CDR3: CASRPTGAGEKLFF. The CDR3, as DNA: TGTGCCAGCAGGCCAACAGGGGCGGGGGAAAAACTGTTTTTT.

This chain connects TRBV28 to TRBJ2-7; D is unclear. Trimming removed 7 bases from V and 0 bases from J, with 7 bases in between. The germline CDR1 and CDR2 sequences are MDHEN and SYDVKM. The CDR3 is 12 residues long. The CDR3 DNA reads TGTGCCAGCATTGGTAGCTCCTACGAGCAGTACTTC. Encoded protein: CASIGSSYEQYF.

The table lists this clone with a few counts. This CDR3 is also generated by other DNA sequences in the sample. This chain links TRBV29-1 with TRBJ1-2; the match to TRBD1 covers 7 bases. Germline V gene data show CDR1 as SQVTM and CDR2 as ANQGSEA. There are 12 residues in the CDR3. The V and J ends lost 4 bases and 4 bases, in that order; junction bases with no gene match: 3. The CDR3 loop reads CSVGSGGYGYTF. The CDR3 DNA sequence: TGCAGCGTTGGGTCAGGGGGCTATGGCTACACCTTC. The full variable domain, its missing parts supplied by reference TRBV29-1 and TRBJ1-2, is SAVISQKPSRDICQRGTSLTIQCQVDSQVTMMFWYRQQPGQSLTLIATANQGSEATYESGFVIDKFPISRPNLTFSTLTVSNMSPEDSSIYLCSVGSGGYGYTFGSGTRLTVV.

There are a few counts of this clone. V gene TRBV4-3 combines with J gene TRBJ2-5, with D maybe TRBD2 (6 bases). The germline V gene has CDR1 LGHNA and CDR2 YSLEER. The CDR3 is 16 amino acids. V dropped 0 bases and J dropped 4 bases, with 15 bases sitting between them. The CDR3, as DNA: TGCGCCAGCAGCCAAGAGGTCGGCAGGGAGGTAGAGACCCAGTACTTC. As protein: CASSQEVGREVETQYF.

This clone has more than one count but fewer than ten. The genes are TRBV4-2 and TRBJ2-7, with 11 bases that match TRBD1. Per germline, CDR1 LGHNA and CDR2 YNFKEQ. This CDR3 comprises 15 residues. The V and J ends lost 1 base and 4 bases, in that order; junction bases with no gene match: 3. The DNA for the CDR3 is TGTGCCAGCAGCCAAGGAGGGACAGGGGGTTACGAGCAGTACTTC. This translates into CASSQGGTGGYEQYF.

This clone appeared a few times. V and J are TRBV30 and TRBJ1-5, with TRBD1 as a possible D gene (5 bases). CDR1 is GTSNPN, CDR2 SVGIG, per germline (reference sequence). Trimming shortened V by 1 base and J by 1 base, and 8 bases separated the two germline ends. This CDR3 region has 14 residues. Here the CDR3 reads CAWSGGRSNQPQHF. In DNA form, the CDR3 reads TGTGCCTGGAGTGGGGGACGCAGCAATCAGCCCCAGCATTTT.

DNA for the CDR3: TGTGCCACCAGTCACAGGATCGGGGAAAAAGCTTTCTTT. It is translated as CATSHRIGEKAFF. The chain is built from TRBV15 and TRBJ1-1, with D perhaps TRBD1 (5 bases). Germline CDR1 LNHNV, CDR2 YYDKDF (reference sequence). Trimming shortened V by 6 bases and J by 9 bases, and 17 bases separated the two germline ends. This CDR3 is 13 amino acids long.

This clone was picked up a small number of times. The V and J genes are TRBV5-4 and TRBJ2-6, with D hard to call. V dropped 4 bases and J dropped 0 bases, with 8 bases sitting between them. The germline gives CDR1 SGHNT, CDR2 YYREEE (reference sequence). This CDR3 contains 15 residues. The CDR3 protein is CASSVPGSGANVLTF. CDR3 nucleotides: TGTGCCAGCAGCGTGCCGGGCTCTGGGGCCAACGTCCTGACTTTC. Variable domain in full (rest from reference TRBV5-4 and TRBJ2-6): ETGVTQSPTHLIKTRGQQVTLRCSSQSGHNTVSWYQQALGQGPQFIFQYYREEENGRGNFPPRFSGLQFPNYSSELNVNALELDDSALYLCASSVPGSGANVLTFGAGSRLTVL.

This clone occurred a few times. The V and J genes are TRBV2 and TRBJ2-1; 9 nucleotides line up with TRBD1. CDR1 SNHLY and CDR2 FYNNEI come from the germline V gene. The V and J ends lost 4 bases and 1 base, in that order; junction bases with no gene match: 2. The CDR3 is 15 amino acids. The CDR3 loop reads CASSAGTGSYNEQFF. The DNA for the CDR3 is TGTGCCAGCAGTGCGGGGACAGGGTCCTACAATGAGCAGTTCTTC.

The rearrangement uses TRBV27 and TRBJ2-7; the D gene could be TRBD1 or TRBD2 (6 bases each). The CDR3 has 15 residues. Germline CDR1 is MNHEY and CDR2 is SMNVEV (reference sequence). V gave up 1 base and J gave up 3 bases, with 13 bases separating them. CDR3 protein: CASSLFGGDIYEQYF. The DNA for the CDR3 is TGTGCCAGCAGTTTATTCGGCGGGGACATCTACGAGCAGTACTTC.

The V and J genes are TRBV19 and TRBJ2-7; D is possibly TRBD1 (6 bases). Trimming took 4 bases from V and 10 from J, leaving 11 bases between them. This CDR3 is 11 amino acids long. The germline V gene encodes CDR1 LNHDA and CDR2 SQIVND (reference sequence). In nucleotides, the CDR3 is TGTGCCAGTAGTACTAACAGGGAACAGTACTTC. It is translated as CASSTNREQYF.

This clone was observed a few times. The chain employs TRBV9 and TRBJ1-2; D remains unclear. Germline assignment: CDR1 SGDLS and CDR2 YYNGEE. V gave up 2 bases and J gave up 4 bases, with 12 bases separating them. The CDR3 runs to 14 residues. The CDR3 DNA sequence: TGTGCCAGCAGCGTTTCTAAGGTGGCCTATGGCTACACCTTC. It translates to CASSVSKVAYGYTF.

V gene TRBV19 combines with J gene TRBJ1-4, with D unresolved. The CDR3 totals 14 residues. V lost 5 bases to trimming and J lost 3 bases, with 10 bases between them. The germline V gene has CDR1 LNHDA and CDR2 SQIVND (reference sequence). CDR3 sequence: CASSPGWANEKLFF. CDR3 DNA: TGTGCCAGTAGTCCCGGGTGGGCTAATGAAAAACTGTTTTTT.

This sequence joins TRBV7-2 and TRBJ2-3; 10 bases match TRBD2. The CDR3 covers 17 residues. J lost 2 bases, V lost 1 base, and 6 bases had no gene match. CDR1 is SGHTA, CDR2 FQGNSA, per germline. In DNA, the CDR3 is TGTGCCAGCAGCTTAGAGAGGCTAGCGGGGGCCACAGATACGCAGTATTTT. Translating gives CASSLERLAGATDTQYF.

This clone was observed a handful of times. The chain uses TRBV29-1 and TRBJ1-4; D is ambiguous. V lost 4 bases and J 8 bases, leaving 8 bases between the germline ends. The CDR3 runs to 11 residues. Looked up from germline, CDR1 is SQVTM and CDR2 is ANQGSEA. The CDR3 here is CSVGWGEKLFF. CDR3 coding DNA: TGCAGCGTTGGTTGGGGAGAAAAACTGTTTTTT.

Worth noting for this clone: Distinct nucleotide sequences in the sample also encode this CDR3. The CDR3: CASSLLPDSTDTQYF. Here the CDR3 DNA reads TGTGCCAGCTCGCTGCTCCCGGATAGCACAGATACGCAGTATTTT. This rearrangement joins TRBV18 to TRBJ2-3, with no clear D. The CDR3 length is 15 residues. The germline V and J ends were trimmed by 6 bases and 0 bases, with 13 bases remaining between them. Germline values: CDR1 KGHSH, CDR2 LQKENI. The whole variable domain, filled in from reference TRBV18 and TRBJ2-3, reads NAGVMQNPRHLVRRRGQEARLRCSPMKGHSHVYWYRQLPEEGLKFMVYLQKENIIDESGMPKERFSAEFPKEGPSILRIQQVVRGDSAAYFCASSLLPDSTDTQYFGPGTRLTVL.

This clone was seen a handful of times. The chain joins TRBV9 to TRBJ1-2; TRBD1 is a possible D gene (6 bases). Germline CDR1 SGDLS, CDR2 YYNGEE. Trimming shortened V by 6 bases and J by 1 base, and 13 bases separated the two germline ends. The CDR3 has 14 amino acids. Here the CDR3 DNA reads TGTGCCAGCACCCTAGGGGGGTATAACTATGGCTACACCTTC. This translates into CASTLGGYNYGYTF.